This entry describes one T cell receptor beta chain. What it binds is not known. This sample stems from a study of cytomegalovirus exposure and HLA in healthy donors. The PCR employed 60 Vbeta primers together with 13 Jbeta primers. Some clones are missing from TCRdb's copy, which holds only in-frame ones; the method was immunoSEQ multiplex PCR. The profile shows tens of thousands of clones, 70% to 90% of them singletons. The CDR3 runs 13 residues. Per the germline V gene, CDR1 is SGHAT and CDR2 is FQNNGV. The V end lost 4 bases, the J end lost 8 bases, and 14 bases lay between the germline ends. General observations from the study: Indistinguishability led to the exclusion of some V segments, TRBV6-2 and TRBV6-3 included. A missense variant in DCLRE1C was later tied to TCR beta V- and J-gene trimming. Upon later analysis, TCR association rates were observed to vary by HLA locus, being highest for DRB1 and lowest for HLA-C.

This sequence was found in a woman aged 40 to 50 in good health and CMV-seropositive. The rearrangement links TRBV11-2 to TRBJ1-1, with no clear D. The material sequenced was PBMCs. The CDR3 loop is CASSYDRGGEAFF. In DNA, the CDR3 is TGTGCCAGCAGCTATGACCGTGGAGGGGAAGCTTTCTTT.